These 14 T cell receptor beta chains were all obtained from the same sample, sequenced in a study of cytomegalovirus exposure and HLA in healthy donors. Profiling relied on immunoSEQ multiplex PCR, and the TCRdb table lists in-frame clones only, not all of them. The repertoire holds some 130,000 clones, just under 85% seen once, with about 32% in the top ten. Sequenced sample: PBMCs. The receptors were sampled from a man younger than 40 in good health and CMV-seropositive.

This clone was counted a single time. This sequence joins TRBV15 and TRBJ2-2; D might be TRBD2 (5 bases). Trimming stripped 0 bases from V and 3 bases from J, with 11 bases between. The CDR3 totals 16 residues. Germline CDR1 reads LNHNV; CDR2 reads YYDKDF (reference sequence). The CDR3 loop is CATSRDGGRYTGELFF. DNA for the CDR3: TGTGCCACCAGCAGAGATGGAGGCAGATACACCGGGGAGCTGTTTTTT.

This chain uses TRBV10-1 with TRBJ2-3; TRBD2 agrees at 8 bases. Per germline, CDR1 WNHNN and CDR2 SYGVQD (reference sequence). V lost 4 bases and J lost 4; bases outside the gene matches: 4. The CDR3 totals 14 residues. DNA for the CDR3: TGCGCCAGCAGTGCAGCGGGAGCGGCAGATACGCAGTATTTT. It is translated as CASSAAGAADTQYF.

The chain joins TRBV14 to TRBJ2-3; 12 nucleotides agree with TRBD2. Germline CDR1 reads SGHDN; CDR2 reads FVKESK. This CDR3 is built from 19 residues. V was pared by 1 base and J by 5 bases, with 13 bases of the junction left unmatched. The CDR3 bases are TGTGCCAGCAGCCAAGGCTTGACTAGCGGGAGTTCAGTTCTAGATACGCAGTATTTT. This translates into CASSQGLTSGSSVLDTQYF.

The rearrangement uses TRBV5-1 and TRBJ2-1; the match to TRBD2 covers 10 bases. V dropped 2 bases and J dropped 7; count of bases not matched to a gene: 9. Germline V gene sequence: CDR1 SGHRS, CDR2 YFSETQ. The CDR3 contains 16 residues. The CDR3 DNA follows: TGCGCCAGCAGCTTTACTAGCGGGGCCGGAGGGAATGAGCAGTTCTTC. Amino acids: CASSFTSGAGGNEQFF.

CDR3 sequence: CASRTSGAETQYF. CDR3 bases: TGTGCCAGTCGGACTAGCGGGGCTGAGACCCAGTACTTC. The V gene is TRBV6-5, the J gene TRBJ2-5, with 12 nucleotides matching TRBD2. Trimming cost V 9 bases and J 5 bases; bases outside gene matches: 4. The CDR3 contains 13 residues. Per the germline V gene, CDR1 is MNHEY and CDR2 is SVGAGI.

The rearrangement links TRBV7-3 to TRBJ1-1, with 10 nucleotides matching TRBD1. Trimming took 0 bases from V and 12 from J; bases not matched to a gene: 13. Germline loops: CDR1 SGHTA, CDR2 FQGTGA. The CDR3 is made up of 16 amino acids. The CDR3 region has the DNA TGTGCCAGCAGCTTAACTTCGATCCGCCGGGACAGGGGAACTTTCTTT. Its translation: CASSLTSIRRDRGTFF.

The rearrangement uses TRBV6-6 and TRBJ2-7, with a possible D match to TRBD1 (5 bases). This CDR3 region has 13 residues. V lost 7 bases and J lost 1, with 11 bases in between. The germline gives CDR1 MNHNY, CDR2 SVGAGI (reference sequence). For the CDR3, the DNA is TGTGCCAGCAAATTCGGACATTCCTACGAGCAGTACTTC. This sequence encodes CASKFGHSYEQYF.

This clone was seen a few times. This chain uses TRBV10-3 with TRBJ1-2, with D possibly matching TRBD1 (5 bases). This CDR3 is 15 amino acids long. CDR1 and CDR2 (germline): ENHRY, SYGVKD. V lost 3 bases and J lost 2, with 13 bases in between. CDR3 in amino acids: CAISDPGGSNYGYTF. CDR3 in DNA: TGTGCCATCAGTGACCCGGGGGGGTCAAACTATGGCTACACCTTC.

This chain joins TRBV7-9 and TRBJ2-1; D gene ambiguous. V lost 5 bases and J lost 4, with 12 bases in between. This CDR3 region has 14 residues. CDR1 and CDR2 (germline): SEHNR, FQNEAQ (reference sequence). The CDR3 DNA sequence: TGTGCCAGCAGCCCCCCAACAGTTTACAATGAGCAGTTCTTC. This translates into CASSPPTVYNEQFF.

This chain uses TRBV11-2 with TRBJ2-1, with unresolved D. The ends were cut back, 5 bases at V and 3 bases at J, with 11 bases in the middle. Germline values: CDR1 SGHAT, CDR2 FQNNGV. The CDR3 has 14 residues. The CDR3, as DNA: TGTGCCAGCAGCCCCCTAAGTCGCTACAATGAGCAGTTCTTC. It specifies CASSPLSRYNEQFF.

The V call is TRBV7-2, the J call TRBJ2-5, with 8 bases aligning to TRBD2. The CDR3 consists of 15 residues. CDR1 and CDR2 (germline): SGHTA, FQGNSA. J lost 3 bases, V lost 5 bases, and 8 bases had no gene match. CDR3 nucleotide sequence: TGTGCCAGCAGCCCCCGTTACGGGGGGGAAGAGACCCAGTACTTC. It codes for CASSPRYGGEETQYF.

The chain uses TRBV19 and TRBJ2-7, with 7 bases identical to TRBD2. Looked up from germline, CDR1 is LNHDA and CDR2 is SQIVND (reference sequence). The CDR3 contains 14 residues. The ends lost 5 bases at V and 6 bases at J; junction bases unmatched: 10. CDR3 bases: TGTGCCAGTAGTCTGGGCGCGGGAGCGGGCGAGCAGTACTTC. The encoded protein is CASSLGAGAGEQYF.

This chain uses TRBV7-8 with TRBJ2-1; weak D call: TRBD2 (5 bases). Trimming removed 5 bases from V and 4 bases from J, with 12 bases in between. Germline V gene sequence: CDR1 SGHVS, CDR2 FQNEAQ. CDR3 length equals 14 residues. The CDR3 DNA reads TGTGCCAGCAGCAGACAAGCGGAATACAATGAGCAGTTCTTC. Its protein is CASSRQAEYNEQFF.

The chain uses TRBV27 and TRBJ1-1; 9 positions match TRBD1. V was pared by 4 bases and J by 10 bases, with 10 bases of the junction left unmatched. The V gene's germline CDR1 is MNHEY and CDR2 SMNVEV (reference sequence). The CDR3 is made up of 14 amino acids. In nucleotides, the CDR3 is TGTGCCAGCAGTTCCGAGTTGAAGGGACAGGGAGCTTTCTTT. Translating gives CASSSELKGQGAFF.